This note documents a single TCR beta chain sequence. Its target antigen remains unknown. There are no base qualities to consult, and no much larger clone falls within one base. Libraries were made using PCR. The sequencer listed for this sample is NextSeq 500. Bulk TCR libraries were generated as previously described, with the TCR primers listed in Table S5 used. Purification of total RNA was performed with the Qiagen AllPrep DNA/RNA kit. Before any analysis, reads coming from multiple sequencing runs of the same library were combined into one pool. The study's processing was this. Reads were retained only if an exact TCR constant sequence was present, and the retained reads were trimmed to 150 nt and grouped according to their 12-nt molecular barcodes. Reads within each barcode group were sub-clustered using a 15% Levenshtein threshold, and quality-weighted consensus sequences were constructed for each RNA molecule. Non-functional sequences were excluded, and lower-count sequences lying one edit away from another sequence were also excluded. Based on a fit of two negative binomial distributions, barcode sub-clusters having less than 20% of the maximum read count were discarded. The raw public data were reprocessed by TCRdb itself: fastp quality trimming at Q25, MiXCR clonotype calling, in-frame beta chains only. One record per CDR3 amino acid sequence lists the most common genes and DNA. The V and J calls reflect TCRdb's pipeline rather than the authors' work. Recorded for this sample are 400,000 to 600,000 distinct CDR3 sequences; 25% of them occurred a single time. The top ten clonotypes cover about 0.75% of the sample.

Libraries of naive CD8 T cells were built from about 20,000 to 1,000,000 sorted cells, with 10%, 30% or 50% of the purified RNA used. On a BD FACSAria II, naive CD8 T cells were FACS-sorted as CD8+CD4-CCR7+CD45RA+ and collected into RLT Plus buffer. To test detection sensitivity, Jurkat RNA equivalent to roughly nine TCR copies was spiked into samples of roughly 18,000-1,000,000 naive CD8 T cells. Enrichment of CD8 T cells was done with RosetteSep CD8+ T Cell Enrichment Cocktail plus Ficoll-Paque, and ACK red cell lysis came afterward. The data belong to a study of molecular identifiers for immune sequencing clone quantification (dated by TCRdb to between 2018 and 2020). For context, the study as a whole: For a replicate experiment, RNA from roughly 20,000 or 100,000 naive CD8 T cells was divided into five aliquots, and four of the five aliquots were sequenced. This methods study benchmarked molecular-identifier clustering-based TCR repertoire sequencing (MIDCIRS) and TCR RNA copy counting, using CD8 T cells to do so.

The germline V gene (reference sequence) specifies LNHNV as CDR1 and YYDKDF as CDR2. The CDR3, cysteine through phenylalanine, is 13 amino acids long. Just CDR3 DNA is preserved here, 39 bases in frame from base 1. Trimming costs V 0 bases and J 7 bases, and their ends lie 6 bases apart. Broader findings and caveats from the paper: Clones above 20 RNA copies held over 98% of molecules in CMV-specific effector cells but under 1% in naive cells. The naive libraries included spiked-in Jurkat TCR RNA (about nine copies' worth), and this RNA is not part of the donor repertoire. Highly expanded clone sizes could be underestimated because identical TCR molecules may share a barcode. Without barcode sub-clustering, chimeric consensus sequences inflated TCR diversity; chimeras reached as high as 47%. Spiked-in Jurkat TCR RNA equal to a single cell's worth was reported to be detectable even within 1,200,000 naive CD8 T cells. Modeling indicated around 2.7 TCR RNA copies recovered per cell, compared with 7.5 to 10 by digital PCR, which implies a capture efficiency of around 30%.

The chain joins TRBV15 to TRBJ2-2, with the identity of the D gene unclear. Material for sequencing was naive CD8+ T cells from blood, with Jurkat cell RNA spiked in. The cell subset or site label, as the study defines it: FACS-sorted CD8+CD4-CCR7+CD45RA+ naive T cells. The clonotype was recovered from a human donor in good health. Some libraries in this study had Jurkat cell RNA spiked in. CDR3 protein: CATSREWNGELFF. The DNA sequence is given as TGTGCCACCAGCAGAGAGTGGAACGGGGAGCTGTTTTTT.